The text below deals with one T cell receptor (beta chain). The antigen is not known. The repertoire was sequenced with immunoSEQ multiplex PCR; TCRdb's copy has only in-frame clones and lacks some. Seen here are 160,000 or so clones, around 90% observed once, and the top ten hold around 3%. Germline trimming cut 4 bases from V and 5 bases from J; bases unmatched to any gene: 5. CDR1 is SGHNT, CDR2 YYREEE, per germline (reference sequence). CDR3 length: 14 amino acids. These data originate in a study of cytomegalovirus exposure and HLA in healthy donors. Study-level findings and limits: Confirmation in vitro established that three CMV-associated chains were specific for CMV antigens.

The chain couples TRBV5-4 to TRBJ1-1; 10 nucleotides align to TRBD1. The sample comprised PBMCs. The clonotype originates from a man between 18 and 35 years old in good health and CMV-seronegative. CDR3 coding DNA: TGTGCCAGCAGCCCCGGGACAGGGGCAACTGAAGCTTTCTTT. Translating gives CASSPGTGATEAFF.